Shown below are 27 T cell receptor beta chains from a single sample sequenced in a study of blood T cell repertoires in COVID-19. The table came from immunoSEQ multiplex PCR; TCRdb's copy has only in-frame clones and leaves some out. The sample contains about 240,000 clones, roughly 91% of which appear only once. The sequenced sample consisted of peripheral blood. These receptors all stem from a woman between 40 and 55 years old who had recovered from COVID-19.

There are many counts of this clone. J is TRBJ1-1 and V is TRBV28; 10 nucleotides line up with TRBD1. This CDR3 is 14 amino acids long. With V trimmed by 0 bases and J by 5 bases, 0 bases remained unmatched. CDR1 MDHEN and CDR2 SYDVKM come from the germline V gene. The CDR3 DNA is TGTGCCAGCAGTTTATGGGACAGGGGGACTGAAGCTTTCTTT. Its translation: CASSLWDRGTEAFF.

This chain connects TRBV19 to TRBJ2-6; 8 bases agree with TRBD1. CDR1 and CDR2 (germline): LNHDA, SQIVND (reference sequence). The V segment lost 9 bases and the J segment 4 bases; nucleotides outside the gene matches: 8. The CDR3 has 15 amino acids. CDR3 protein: CASRGLGSGANVLTF. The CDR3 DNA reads TGTGCCAGCAGGGGGCTGGGGTCCGGGGCCAACGTCCTGACTTTC. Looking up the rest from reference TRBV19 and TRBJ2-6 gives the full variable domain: DGGITQSPKYLFRKEGQNVTLSCEQNLNHDAMYWYRQDPGQGLRLIYYSQIVNDFQKGDIAEGYSVSREKKESFPLTVTSAQKNPTAFYLCASRGLGSGANVLTFGAGSRLTVL.

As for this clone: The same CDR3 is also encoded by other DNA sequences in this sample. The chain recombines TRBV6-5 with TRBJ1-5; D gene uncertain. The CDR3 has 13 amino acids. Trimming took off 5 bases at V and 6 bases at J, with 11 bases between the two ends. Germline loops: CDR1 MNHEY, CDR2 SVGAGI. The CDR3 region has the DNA TGTGCCAGCAGTCCCCGGGGAGGTCAGCCCCAGCATTTT. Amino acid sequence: CASSPRGGQPQHF.

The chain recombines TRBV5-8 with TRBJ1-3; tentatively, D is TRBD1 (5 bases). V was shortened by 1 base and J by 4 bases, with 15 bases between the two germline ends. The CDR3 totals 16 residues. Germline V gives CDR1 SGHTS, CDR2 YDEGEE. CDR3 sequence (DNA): TGTGCCAGCAGCTTGTTTCGGGGGTCGGGAGGAAACACCATATATTTT. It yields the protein CASSLFRGSGGNTIYF.

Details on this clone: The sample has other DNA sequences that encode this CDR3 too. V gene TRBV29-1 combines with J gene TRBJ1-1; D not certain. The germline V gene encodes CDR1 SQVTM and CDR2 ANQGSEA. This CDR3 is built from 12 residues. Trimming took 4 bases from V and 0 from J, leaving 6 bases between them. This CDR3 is CSVGLMNTEAFF. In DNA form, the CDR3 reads TGCAGCGTTGGGCTGATGAACACTGAAGCTTTCTTT.

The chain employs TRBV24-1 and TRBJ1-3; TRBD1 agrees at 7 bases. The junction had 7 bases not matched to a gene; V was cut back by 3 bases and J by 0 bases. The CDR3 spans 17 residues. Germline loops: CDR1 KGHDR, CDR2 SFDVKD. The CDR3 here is CATSDPGQDSSGNTIYF. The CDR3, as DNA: TGTGCCACCAGTGATCCCGGACAGGACAGCTCTGGAAACACCATATATTTT.

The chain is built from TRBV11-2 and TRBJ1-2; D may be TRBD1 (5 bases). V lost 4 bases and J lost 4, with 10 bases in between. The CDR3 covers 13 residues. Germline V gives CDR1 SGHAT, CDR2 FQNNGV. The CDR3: CASSSGPFYGYTF. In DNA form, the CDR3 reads TGTGCCAGCAGCTCAGGGCCCTTCTATGGCTACACCTTC.

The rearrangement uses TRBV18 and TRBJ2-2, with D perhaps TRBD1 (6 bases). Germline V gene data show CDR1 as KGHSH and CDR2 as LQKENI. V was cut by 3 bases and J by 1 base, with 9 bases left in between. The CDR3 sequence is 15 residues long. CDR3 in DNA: TGTGCCAGCTCACCCTCACAGGGGAACACCGGGGAGCTGTTTTTT. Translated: CASSPSQGNTGELFF. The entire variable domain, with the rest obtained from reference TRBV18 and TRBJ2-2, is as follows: NAGVMQNPRHLVRRRGQEARLRCSPMKGHSHVYWYRQLPEEGLKFMVYLQKENIIDESGMPKERFSAEFPKEGPSILRIQQVVRGDSAAYFCASSPSQGNTGELFFGEGSRLTVL.

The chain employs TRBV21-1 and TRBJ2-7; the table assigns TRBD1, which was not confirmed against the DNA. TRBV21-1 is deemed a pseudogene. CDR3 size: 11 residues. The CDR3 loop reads CAPGQGHEQYF. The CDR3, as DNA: TGTGCCCCGGGACAGGGCCACGAGCAGTACTTC.

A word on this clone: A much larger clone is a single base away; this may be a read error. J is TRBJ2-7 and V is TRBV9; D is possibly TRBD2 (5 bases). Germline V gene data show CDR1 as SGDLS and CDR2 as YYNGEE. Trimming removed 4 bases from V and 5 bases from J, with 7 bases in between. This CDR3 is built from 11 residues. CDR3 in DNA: TGTGCCAGCAGCCCCGGGAACGAGCAGTACTTC. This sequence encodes CASSPGNEQYF.

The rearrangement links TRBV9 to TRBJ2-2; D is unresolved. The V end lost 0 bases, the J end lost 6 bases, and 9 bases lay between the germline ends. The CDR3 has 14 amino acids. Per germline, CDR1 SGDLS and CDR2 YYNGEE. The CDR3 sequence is CASSVGSSPGELFF. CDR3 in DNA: TGTGCCAGCAGCGTAGGTAGTAGCCCCGGGGAGCTGTTTTTT.

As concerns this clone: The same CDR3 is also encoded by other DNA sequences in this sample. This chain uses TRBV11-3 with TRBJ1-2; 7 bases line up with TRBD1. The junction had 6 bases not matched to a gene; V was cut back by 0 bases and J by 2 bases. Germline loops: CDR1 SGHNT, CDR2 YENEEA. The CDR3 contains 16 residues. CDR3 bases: TGTGCCAGCAGCTTAGAGGGCCGACAGGGCAACTATGGCTACACCTTC. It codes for CASSLEGRQGNYGYTF.

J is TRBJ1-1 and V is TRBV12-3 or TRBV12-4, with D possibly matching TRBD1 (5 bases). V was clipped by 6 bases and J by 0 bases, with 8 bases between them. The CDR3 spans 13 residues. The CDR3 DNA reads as TGTGCCAGCAGCCAGGGCATGAACACTGAAGCTTTCTTT. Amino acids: CASSQGMNTEAFF.

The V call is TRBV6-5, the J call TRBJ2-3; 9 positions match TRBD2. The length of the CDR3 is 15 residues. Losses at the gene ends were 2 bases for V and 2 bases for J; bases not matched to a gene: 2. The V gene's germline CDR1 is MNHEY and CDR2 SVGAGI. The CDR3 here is CASSYVGLATDTQYF. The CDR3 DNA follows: TGTGCCAGCAGTTACGTGGGACTAGCCACAGATACGCAGTATTTT.

The CDR3 DNA follows: TGTGCTAGTGCCCCCCGGGCGGGACGGCCCCCTGGGAACAGAAACTATGGCTACACCTTC. As protein: CASAPRAGRPPGNRNYGYTF. The chain has TRBV12-5 and TRBJ1-2; weak D call: TRBD1 (5 bases). This CDR3 has 20 residues. V lost 7 bases, J lost 2 bases, and 32 bases lay in between. Germline V gives CDR1 LGHNT, CDR2 FRNRAP.

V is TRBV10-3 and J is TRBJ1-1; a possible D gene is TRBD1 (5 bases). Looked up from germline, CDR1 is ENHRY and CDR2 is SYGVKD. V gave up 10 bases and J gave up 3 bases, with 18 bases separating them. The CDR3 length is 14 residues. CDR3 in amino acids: CATSTTGADTEAFF. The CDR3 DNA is TGTGCCACCTCGACCACTGGGGCCGACACTGAAGCTTTCTTT.

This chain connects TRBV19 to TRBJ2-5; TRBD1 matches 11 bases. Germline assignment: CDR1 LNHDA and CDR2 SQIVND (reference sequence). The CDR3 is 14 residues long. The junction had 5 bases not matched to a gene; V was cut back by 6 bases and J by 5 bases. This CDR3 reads CASRDRGLSETQYF. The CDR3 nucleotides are TGTGCCAGTAGGGACAGGGGGCTATCGGAGACCCAGTACTTC.

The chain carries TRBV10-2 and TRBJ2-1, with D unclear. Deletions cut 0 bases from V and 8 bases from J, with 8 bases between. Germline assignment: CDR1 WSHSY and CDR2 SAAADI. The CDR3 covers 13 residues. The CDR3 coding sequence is TGCGCCAGCAGTGAGTCGCCCCGGGATGAGCAGTTCTTC. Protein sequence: CASSESPRDEQFF.

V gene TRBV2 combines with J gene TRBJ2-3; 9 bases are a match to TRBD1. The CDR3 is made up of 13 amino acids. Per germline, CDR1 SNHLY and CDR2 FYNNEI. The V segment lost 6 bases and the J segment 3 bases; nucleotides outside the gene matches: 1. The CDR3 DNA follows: TGTGCCAGCAGACAGGGGGCAACAGATACGCAGTATTTT. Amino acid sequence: CASRQGATDTQYF. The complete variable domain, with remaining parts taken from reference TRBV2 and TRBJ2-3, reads EPEVTQTPSHQVTQMGQEVILRCVPISNHLYFYWYRQILGQKVEFLVSFYNNEISEKSEIFDDQFSVERPDGSNFTLKIRSTKLEDSAMYFCASRQGATDTQYFGPGTRLTVL.

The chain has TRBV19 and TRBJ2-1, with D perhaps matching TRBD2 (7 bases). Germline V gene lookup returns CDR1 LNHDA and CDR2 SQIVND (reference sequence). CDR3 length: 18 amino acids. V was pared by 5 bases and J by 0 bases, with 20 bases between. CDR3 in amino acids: CASSLRGGLTPSYNEQFF. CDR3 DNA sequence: TGTGCCAGTAGTCTCAGGGGAGGGCTGACCCCCTCCTACAATGAGCAGTTCTTC.

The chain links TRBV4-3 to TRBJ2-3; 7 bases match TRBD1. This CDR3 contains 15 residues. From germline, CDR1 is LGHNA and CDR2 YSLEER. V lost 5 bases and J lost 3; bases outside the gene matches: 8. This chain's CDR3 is CASSEGSRGTDTQYF. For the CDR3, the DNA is TGCGCCAGCAGCGAAGGATCCAGGGGGACAGATACGCAGTATTTT.

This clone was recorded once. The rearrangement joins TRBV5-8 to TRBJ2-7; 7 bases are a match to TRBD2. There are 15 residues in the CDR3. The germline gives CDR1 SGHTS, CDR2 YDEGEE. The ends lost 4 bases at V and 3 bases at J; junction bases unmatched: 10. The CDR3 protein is CASSPRSSGLYEQYF. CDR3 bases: TGTGCCAGCAGCCCCAGGTCTAGCGGACTCTACGAGCAGTACTTC.

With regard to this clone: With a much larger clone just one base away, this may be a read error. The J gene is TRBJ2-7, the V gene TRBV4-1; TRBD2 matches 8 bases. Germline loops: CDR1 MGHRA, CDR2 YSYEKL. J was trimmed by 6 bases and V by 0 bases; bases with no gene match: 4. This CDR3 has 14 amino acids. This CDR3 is CASSQDWLAGEQYF. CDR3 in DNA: TGCGCCAGCAGCCAAGATTGGCTAGCGGGCGAGCAGTACTTC.

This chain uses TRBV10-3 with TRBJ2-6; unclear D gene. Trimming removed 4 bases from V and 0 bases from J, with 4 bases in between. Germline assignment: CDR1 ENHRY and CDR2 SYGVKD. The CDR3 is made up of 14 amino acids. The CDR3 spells CAISGASGANVLTF. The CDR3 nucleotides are TGTGCCATCAGTGGGGCCTCTGGGGCCAACGTCCTGACTTTC.

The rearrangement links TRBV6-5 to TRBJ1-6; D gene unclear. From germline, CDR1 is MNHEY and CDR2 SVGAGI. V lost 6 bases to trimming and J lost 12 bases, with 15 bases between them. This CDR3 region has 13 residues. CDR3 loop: CASSPVPTEPLHF. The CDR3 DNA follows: TGTGCCAGCAGCCCCGTCCCCACAGAACCCCTCCACTTT.

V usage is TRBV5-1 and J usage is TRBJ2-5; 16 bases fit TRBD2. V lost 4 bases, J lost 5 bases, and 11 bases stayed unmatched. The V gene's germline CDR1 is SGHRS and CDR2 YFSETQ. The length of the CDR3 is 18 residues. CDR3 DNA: TGCGCCAGCAGCCAGGGGACTAGCGGGAGGGCCGGTTGGGAGACCCAGTACTTC. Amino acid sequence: CASSQGTSGRAGWETQYF.

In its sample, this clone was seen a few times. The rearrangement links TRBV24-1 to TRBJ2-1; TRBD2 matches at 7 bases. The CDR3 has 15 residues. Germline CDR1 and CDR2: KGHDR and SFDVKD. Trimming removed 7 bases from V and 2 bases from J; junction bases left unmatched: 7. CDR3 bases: TGTGCCACCAGGCCTAGCGGAACTACCTACAATGAGCAGTTCTTC. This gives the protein CATRPSGTTYNEQFF.